These 21 T cell receptor beta chains originate from one sample sequenced in a study of PD-L1 blockade in urothelial cancer. Here immunoSEQ multiplex PCR was the method, and the copy in TCRdb shows in-frame clones only, minus some. The data show about 74,000 clones, about 85% seen once. The material was PBMCs, obtained around atezolizumab (anti-PD-L1) treatment. These receptors were taken from a man between 70 and 80 years old with urothelial cancer.

The chain combines TRBV18 with TRBJ2-4; 7 bases fit TRBD1. Germline CDR1 and CDR2: KGHSH and LQKENI. V shed 1 base, J shed 4 bases, and the junction held 7 bases outside the gene matches. This CDR3 comprises 16 residues. The CDR3 DNA follows: TGTGCCAGCTCACCACAGACAGGGAGAATTAAAAACATTCAGTACTTC. It is translated as CASSPQTGRIKNIQYF.

This chain connects TRBV18 to TRBJ1-1; D possibly corresponds to TRBD1 (5 bases). The CDR3 loop spans 16 amino acids. Trimming removed 3 bases from V and 3 bases from J, with 17 bases in between. Germline CDR1 reads KGHSH; CDR2 reads LQKENI. The CDR3 DNA is TGTGCCAGCTCACCTTTTTCGGCGGGGGTAGACACTGAAGCTTTCTTT. Amino acids: CASSPFSAGVDTEAFF.

The rearrangement links TRBV6-5 to TRBJ2-5, with 9 bases aligning to TRBD1. Germline trimming cut 0 bases from V and 6 bases from J; bases unmatched to any gene: 8. The germline gives CDR1 MNHEY, CDR2 SVGAGI. The CDR3 runs to 16 residues. The CDR3: CASSYSIGQGRKTQYF. The CDR3 DNA reads as TGTGCCAGCAGTTACTCGATAGGACAGGGGAGAAAGACCCAGTACTTC.

This rearrangement joins TRBV14 to TRBJ2-3; TRBD1 aligns across 10 bases. The junction had 4 bases not matched to a gene; V was cut back by 4 bases and J by 3 bases. The germline gives CDR1 SGHDN, CDR2 FVKESK. This CDR3 contains 15 residues. CDR3 coding DNA: TGTGCCAGCAGCCCTGGACAGGGGGGAACAGATACGCAGTATTTT. Translating gives CASSPGQGGTDTQYF.

The gene calls are TRBV10-1 and TRBJ2-1; 7 bases match TRBD1. The trim removed 6 bases at V and 1 base at J, leaving 3 bases unmatched. CDR1 WNHNN and CDR2 SYGVQD come from the germline V gene (reference sequence). There are 14 residues in the CDR3. CDR3 in amino acids: CASSRTGSYNEQFF. The CDR3, as DNA: TGCGCCAGCAGCCGGACAGGATCCTACAATGAGCAGTTCTTC.

This chain links TRBV5-6 with TRBJ2-2; weak D call: TRBD2 (6 bases). The length of the CDR3 is 15 residues. V was trimmed by 3 bases and J by 6 bases, leaving 15 bases between them. Looked up from germline, CDR1 is SGHDT and CDR2 is YYEEEE. CDR3 nucleotide sequence: TGTGCCAGCAGCTCGGGCGGGAATCCGGCCGGGGAGCTGTTTTTT. Its translation is CASSSGGNPAGELFF.

The genes are TRBV6-5 and TRBJ1-5; D ambiguous. This CDR3 has 14 amino acids. V was shortened by 3 bases and J by 0 bases, with 6 bases between the two germline ends. The germline V gene has CDR1 MNHEY and CDR2 SVGAGI. CDR3 coding DNA: TGTGCCAGCAGTTATACAGTTAGCAATCAGCCCCAGCATTTT. Protein: CASSYTVSNQPQHF.

The rearrangement joins TRBV27 to TRBJ1-5, with D possibly being TRBD1 (5 bases). The CDR3 sequence is 15 residues long. Germline V CDR1 and CDR2: MNHEY, SMNVEV (reference sequence). Trimming removed 6 bases at V and 2 bases at J, with 14 bases between. The CDR3 reads CASSYGTGGNQPQHF. CDR3 in DNA: TGTGCCAGCAGCTATGGGACGGGGGGCAATCAGCCCCAGCATTTT.

The V gene is TRBV25-1, the J gene TRBJ2-1; TRBD2 matches 8 bases. Trimming removed 3 bases from V and 1 base from J; junction bases left unmatched: 11. The CDR3 consists of 18 residues. Per germline, CDR1 MGHDK and CDR2 SYGVNS. The CDR3 DNA is TGTGCCAGCAGTGATATTAGCGGGACTCCTCGGTCCTACAATGAGCAGTTCTTC. Amino acid sequence: CASSDISGTPRSYNEQFF.

The genes are TRBV7-3 and TRBJ2-2, with 10 bases lining up with TRBD2. CDR1 is SGHTA and CDR2 is FQGTGA in the germline V gene. The junction had 6 bases not matched to a gene; V was cut back by 1 base and J by 7 bases. The CDR3 is 16 residues long. The CDR3 loop is CASSLIEREGLGELFF. The CDR3 DNA is TGTGCCAGCAGCTTAATCGAGCGGGAGGGCCTCGGGGAGCTGTTTTTT.

This clone was counted a few times. This chain joins TRBV27 and TRBJ2-1; 12 positions agree with TRBD2. The CDR3 sequence is 17 residues long. Germline CDR1 reads MNHEY; CDR2 reads SMNVEV (reference sequence). The ends lost 2 bases at V and 5 bases at J; junction bases unmatched: 7. The CDR3 sequence is CASSLRLAGGWNNEQFF. DNA of the CDR3: TGTGCCAGCAGTTTACGGCTAGCGGGAGGGTGGAACAATGAGCAGTTCTTC.

The chain has TRBV6-1 and TRBJ2-3; D gene unclear. Trimming stripped 5 bases from V and 4 bases from J, with 16 bases between. This CDR3 is built from 15 residues. Germline values: CDR1 MNHNS, CDR2 SASEGT. The CDR3 loop reads CASSSTSRPSDTQYF. Here the CDR3 DNA reads TGTGCCAGCAGTTCTACTTCCCGCCCTTCAGATACGCAGTATTTT.

The chain links TRBV6-4 to TRBJ2-3, with 8 bases aligning to TRBD1. Trimming at V came to 6 bases and at J to 4 bases, leaving 3 bases not matched to a gene. Germline V CDR1 and CDR2: MRHNA, SNTAGT. The length of the CDR3 is 13 residues. The CDR3 region is CASSQGAADTQYF. In nucleotides, the CDR3 is TGTGCCAGCAGCCAGGGGGCCGCAGATACGCAGTATTTT.

V and J are TRBV7-9 and TRBJ1-5; D remains unclear. Deletions cut 1 base from V and 5 bases from J, with 12 bases between. Germline loops: CDR1 SEHNR, CDR2 FQNEAQ (reference sequence). The CDR3 has 15 amino acids. The CDR3 DNA reads as TGTGCCAGCAGCTTAGGAGGGTCCGTGGATCAGCCCCAGCATTTT. This codes for CASSLGGSVDQPQHF. The full variable domain, rest sourced from reference TRBV7-9 and TRBJ1-5, is DTGVSQNPRHKITKRGQNVTFRCDPISEHNRLYWYRQTLGQGPEFLTYFQNEAQLEKSRLLSDRFSAERPKGSFSTLEIQRTEQGDSAMYLCASSLGGSVDQPQHFGDGTRLSIL.

The chain is built from TRBV5-1 and TRBJ1-1; D may be TRBD1 (5 bases). The CDR3 spans 14 residues. CDR1 and CDR2 from the germline V gene are SGHRS and YFSETQ. The V end was cut by 4 bases, the J end by 2 bases, with 12 bases between. The CDR3 DNA reads TGCGCCAGCAGCCTAAACACAGGTAACACTGAAGCTTTCTTT. The encoded protein is CASSLNTGNTEAFF.

The chain combines TRBV6-1 with TRBJ2-1, with 11 bases matching TRBD2. The V gene end was trimmed by 1 base and the J gene end by 6 bases; junction bases not matched to a gene: 5. The CDR3 totals 16 residues. Germline V CDR1 and CDR2: MNHNS, SASEGT. The CDR3 region is CASSEVGLAGGNEQFF. In DNA, the CDR3 is TGTGCCAGCAGTGAAGTTGGGCTAGCGGGAGGCAATGAGCAGTTCTTC.

CDR3 sequence (DNA): TGTGCCAGCAGCTTAGTAACAGGGGGCCAAGAGACCCAGTACTTC. Translated, it gives CASSLVTGGQETQYF. The chain combines TRBV7-6 with TRBJ2-5, with 8 bases identical to TRBD1. Germline lookup yields CDR1 SGHVS and CDR2 FNYEAQ. The CDR3 is 15 amino acids. V dropped 1 base and J dropped 1; count of bases not matched to a gene: 2.

The V gene is TRBV19, the J gene TRBJ1-5, with D possibly matching TRBD1 (6 bases). The germline gives CDR1 LNHDA, CDR2 SQIVND (reference sequence). This CDR3 region has 13 residues. V lost 6 bases and J 5 bases, leaving 11 bases between the germline ends. CDR3 in DNA: TGTGCCAGTAGCCAACAGGGTGATCAGCCCCAGCATTTT. Residues: CASSQQGDQPQHF.

V is TRBV7-2 and J is TRBJ1-6; 12 bases align to TRBD1. The germline gives CDR1 SGHTA, CDR2 FQGNSA. The CDR3 contains 16 residues. The trim removed 3 bases at V and 7 bases at J, leaving 4 bases unmatched. CDR3 DNA: TGTGCCAGCAGCTTCCCGGGACAGGGGGCAAATTCACCCCTCCACTTT. It yields the protein CASSFPGQGANSPLHF.

V gene TRBV11-2 combines with J gene TRBJ1-3; 8 bases are shared with TRBD1. CDR3 length equals 15 residues. CDR1 is SGHAT and CDR2 is FQNNGV in the germline V gene. After removal of 2 bases from V and 2 bases from J, the junction contained 2 bases not matched to a gene. The CDR3 loop is CASSLQQGAGNTIYF. CDR3 nucleotides: TGTGCCAGCAGCTTACAACAGGGGGCTGGAAACACCATATATTTT.

In nucleotides, the CDR3 is TGTGCCATCGGAAGGAGAGTGGGGCCGGGCTACACCTTC. Translation: CAIGRRVGPGYTF. The genes are TRBV10-3 and TRBJ1-2, with D perhaps matching TRBD1 (5 bases). This CDR3 region has 13 residues. The germline V gene has CDR1 ENHRY and CDR2 SYGVKD. V was clipped by 8 bases and J by 8 bases, with 18 bases between them.